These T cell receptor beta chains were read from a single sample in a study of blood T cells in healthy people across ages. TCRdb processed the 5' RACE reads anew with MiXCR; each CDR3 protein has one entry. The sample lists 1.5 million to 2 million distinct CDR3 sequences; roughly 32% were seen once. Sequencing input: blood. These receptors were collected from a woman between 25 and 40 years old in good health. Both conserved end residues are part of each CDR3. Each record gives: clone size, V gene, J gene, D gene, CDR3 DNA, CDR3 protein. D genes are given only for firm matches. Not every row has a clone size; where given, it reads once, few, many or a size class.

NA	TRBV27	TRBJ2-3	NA	TGTGCCAGCAGTATTACTGTCCCGGGTTCTGCCTATACAGATACGCAGTATTTT	CASSITVPGSAYTDTQYF
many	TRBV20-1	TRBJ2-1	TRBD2	TGCAGTGCTAAGTCGACTAGCGGGAGCTCCTACAATGAGCAGTTCTTC	CSAKSTSGSSYNEQFF
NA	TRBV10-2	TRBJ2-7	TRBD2	TGCGCCAGCAGTGAGACCCTGGGACTAGCGTCCTACGAGCAGTACTTC	CASSETLGLASYEQYF
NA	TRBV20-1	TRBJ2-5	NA	TGCAGTGCGAGGATCGGTGAGCAGTACTTC	CSARIGEQYF
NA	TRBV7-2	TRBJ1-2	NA	TGTGCCAGCAGCTCAGTGTCCAGGACATCGCCTTATGGCTACACCTTC	CASSSVSRTSPYGYTF
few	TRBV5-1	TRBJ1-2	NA	TGCGCCAGCAGCTTGGAGTGGCCAGGGGCCGACTATGGCTACACCTTC	CASSLEWPGADYGYTF
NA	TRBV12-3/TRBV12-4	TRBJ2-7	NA	TGTGCCAGCAGCGTTGGACTGAGGGGATACGAGCAGTACTTC	CASSVGLRGYEQYF
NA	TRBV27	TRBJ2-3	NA	TGTGCCAGCAGTTTAAATTGGGACGGGAGTGCAGATACGCAGTATTTT	CASSLNWDGSADTQYF
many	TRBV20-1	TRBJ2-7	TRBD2	TGCAGTGCTAGACATAGCGGGAGAGCGCTCGAGCAGTACTTC	CSARHSGRALEQYF
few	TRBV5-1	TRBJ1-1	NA	TGCGCCAGCAGCTCACTGGAGGACACTGAAGCTTTCTTT	CASSSLEDTEAFF
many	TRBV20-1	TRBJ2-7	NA	TGCAGTGCTAGTCCCGTACTAGCCTCCTACGAGCAGTACTTC	CSASPVLASYEQYF
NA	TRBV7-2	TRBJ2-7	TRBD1	TGTGCCAGCAGCCCCCAGGGGGTTAACTCCTGCGAGCAGTACTTC	CASSPQGVNSCEQYF
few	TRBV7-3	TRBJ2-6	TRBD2	TGTGCCAGCAGCTTAACGGGGGGGGAGTTCAGCTCTGGGGCCAACGTCCTGACTTTC	CASSLTGGEFSSGANVLTF